The 20 T cell receptor beta chains reported below all come from one sample, sequenced in a study of long-term antiretroviral therapy in people with HIV. Researchers ran immunoSEQ v3.0 at survey level. Only in-frame clones appear in the TCRdb table, and some are missing; sequencing was by immunoSEQ multiplex PCR. This table has 30,000 or so clones, about four fifths appearing once. This sample comprised unsorted PBMCs, obtained 3 years after starting antiretroviral therapy. These TCRs come from a man between 45 and 60 years old with HIV.

V and J are TRBV18 and TRBJ2-5, with D possibly TRBD2 on 6 matching bases. From germline, CDR1 is KGHSH and CDR2 LQKENI. The CDR3 covers 15 residues. The V gene lost 1 base and the J gene lost 5 bases, with 14 bases spanning the gap. For the CDR3, the DNA is TGTGCCAGCTCACCACGGGACTCCCCATCGGAGACCCAGTACTTC. Its translation: CASSPRDSPSETQYF.

This chain connects TRBV7-6 to TRBJ1-5, with 11 bases matching TRBD1. With V trimmed by 5 bases and J by 8 bases, 11 bases remained unmatched. The CDR3 sequence is 16 residues long. CDR1 and CDR2 from the germline V gene are SGHVS and FNYEAQ. CDR3 in amino acids: CASSKGQGALGEPQHF. The CDR3 bases are TGTGCCAGCAGCAAAGGACAGGGGGCGCTCGGGGAGCCCCAGCATTTT.

The chain couples TRBV7-2 to TRBJ2-2; D remains ambiguous. Germline CDR1 is SGHTA and CDR2 is FQGNSA. The CDR3 is made up of 17 amino acids. V was trimmed by 1 base and J by 3 bases, leaving 15 bases between them. The chain's CDR3 is CASSLEGWQDHTGELFF. The CDR3 DNA follows: TGTGCCAGCAGCTTAGAGGGTTGGCAGGACCACACCGGGGAGCTGTTTTTT. Full variable domain (rest looked up from reference TRBV7-2 and TRBJ2-2): GAGVSQSPSNKVTEKGKDVELRCDPISGHTALYWYRQSLGQGLEFLIYFQGNSAPDKSGLPSDRFSAERTGGSVSTLTIQRTQQEDSAVYLCASSLEGWQDHTGELFFGEGSRLTVL.

V usage is TRBV6-5 and J usage is TRBJ1-1; 7 bases line up with TRBD1. CDR3 length: 14 residues. The junction had 5 bases not matched to a gene; V was cut back by 6 bases and J by 1 base. CDR1 and CDR2 (germline): MNHEY, SVGAGI. CDR3 loop: CASSKYRGNTEAFF. In DNA, the CDR3 is TGTGCCAGCAGCAAGTACAGGGGGAACACTGAAGCTTTCTTT.

CDR3 in amino acids: CASSPGAARDTDTQYF. Written as DNA, the CDR3 is TGTGCCAGCAGCCCAGGCGCAGCGCGAGACACAGATACGCAGTATTTT. The chain combines TRBV7-2 with TRBJ2-3; no clear D. Trimming left V 5 bases short and J 2 bases short, with 17 bases between. The CDR3 is 16 residues long. Germline values: CDR1 SGHTA, CDR2 FQGNSA.

This rearrangement joins TRBV19 to TRBJ2-1, with TRBD2 identical over 14 bases. This CDR3 is 17 amino acids long. Germline loops: CDR1 LNHDA, CDR2 SQIVND (reference sequence). The V and J ends lost 4 bases and 9 bases, in that order; junction bases with no gene match: 11. Written as DNA, the CDR3 is TGTGCCAGTAGTAACCGTTGGACTAGCGGGAGGAGCGGTGAGCAGTTCTTC. This codes for CASSNRWTSGRSGEQFF.

The chain is built from TRBV14 and TRBJ2-7; D unclear. V was pared by 3 bases and J by 2 bases, with 14 bases between. The CDR3 consists of 15 residues. CDR1 SGHDN and CDR2 FVKESK come from the germline V gene. CDR3 sequence: CASSQYPSLTYEQYF. DNA for the CDR3: TGTGCCAGCAGCCAGTATCCCAGCCTGACCTACGAGCAGTACTTC.

This clone occurred once. The J gene is TRBJ2-7, the V gene TRBV4-1; no clear D gene. In germline, CDR1 is MGHRA, CDR2 YSYEKL. The CDR3 extends over 13 amino acids. Trimming took off 4 bases at V and 3 bases at J, with 10 bases between the two ends. The CDR3 DNA reads as TGCGCCAGCAGCCCCTTCCCGGACTACGAGCAGTACTTC. Translating gives CASSPFPDYEQYF.

The gene calls are TRBV5-1 and TRBJ2-1; 9 nucleotides align to TRBD2. The CDR3 is 14 amino acids. V trimming: 1 base; J trimming: 7 bases; junction bases outside the gene matches: 3. Germline CDR1 and CDR2: SGHRS and YFSETQ. The CDR3 DNA follows: TGCGCCAGCAGCTTGACTAGCGGGCTGAATGAGCAGTTCTTC. This translates into CASSLTSGLNEQFF. Full variable domain (missing parts from reference TRBV5-1 and TRBJ2-1): KAGVTQTPRYLIKTRGQQVTLSCSPISGHRSVSWYQQTPGQGLQFLFEYFSETQRNKGNFPGRFSGRQFSNSRSEMNVSTLELGDSALYLCASSLTSGLNEQFFGPGTRLTVL.

The genes are TRBV6-6 and TRBJ1-5; no reliable D call. The CDR3 is 13 residues long. Trimming shortened V by 7 bases and J by 2 bases, and 9 bases separated the two germline ends. From germline, CDR1 is MNHNY and CDR2 SVGAGI (reference sequence). The CDR3 is CASTLRGNQPQHF. The CDR3 bases are TGTGCCAGCACCCTCCGTGGCAATCAGCCCCAGCATTTT.

The chain couples TRBV5-1 to TRBJ1-1; D possibly corresponds to TRBD1 (6 bases). V was clipped by 7 bases and J by 4 bases, with 20 bases between them. CDR3 length: 15 amino acids. The V gene's germline CDR1 is SGHRS and CDR2 YFSETQ. DNA of the CDR3: TGCGCCAGCGCCAAAGGGGGGTCCTGGGGCACTGAAGCTTTCTTT. This encodes CASAKGGSWGTEAFF. Drawing the rest from reference TRBV5-1 and TRBJ1-1, the complete variable domain is KAGVTQTPRYLIKTRGQQVTLSCSPISGHRSVSWYQQTPGQGLQFLFEYFSETQRNKGNFPGRFSGRQFSNSRSEMNVSTLELGDSALYLCASAKGGSWGTEAFFGQGTRLTVV.

The rearrangement joins TRBV7-2 to TRBJ2-7; the D gene is possibly TRBD2 (6 bases). Looked up from germline, CDR1 is SGHTA and CDR2 is FQGNSA. V shed 4 bases and J shed 0 bases, with 7 bases lying between them. The CDR3 runs to 13 residues. The CDR3 nucleotides read TGTGCCAGCAGCTCGGGGGACTCCTACGAGCAGTACTTC. It yields the protein CASSSGDSYEQYF.

The genes are TRBV19 and TRBJ1-5; 7 bases map to TRBD1. Germline V lookup: CDR1 LNHDA, CDR2 SQIVND (reference sequence). This CDR3 has 14 amino acids. V shed 9 bases and J 6 bases; nucleotides not matched to a gene: 11. DNA of the CDR3: TGTGCCAGCCTTTCGGGAGGGGGCTTTCAGCCCCAGCATTTT. Translating gives CASLSGGGFQPQHF. The whole variable domain, remainder taken from reference TRBV19 and TRBJ1-5, is DGGITQSPKYLFRKEGQNVTLSCEQNLNHDAMYWYRQDPGQGLRLIYYSQIVNDFQKGDIAEGYSVSREKKESFPLTVTSAQKNPTAFYLCASLSGGGFQPQHFGDGTRLSIL.

The chain employs TRBV11-2 and TRBJ2-1; possible D gene TRBD2, 5 bases. This CDR3 has 14 amino acids. Trimming shortened V by 5 bases and J by 8 bases, and 16 bases separated the two germline ends. Germline V gene sequence: CDR1 SGHAT, CDR2 FQNNGV. This chain's CDR3 is CASSRIVLGHEQFF. CDR3 DNA sequence: TGTGCCAGCAGCCGAATCGTACTAGGCCATGAGCAGTTCTTC.

This clone was found a few times. The rearrangement uses TRBV28 and TRBJ2-7, with 7 bases that match TRBD2. This CDR3 is 15 amino acids long. The V and J ends lost 2 bases and 9 bases, in that order; junction bases with no gene match: 13. The germline V gene encodes CDR1 MDHEN and CDR2 SYDVKM. CDR3 nucleotides: TGTGCCAGCAGTTTAGGGATAGCGGGCCCAGTGAGGCAGTACTTC. This translates into CASSLGIAGPVRQYF.

The chain links TRBV5-8 to TRBJ2-5, with 9 nucleotides matching TRBD2. The CDR3 covers 15 residues. V lost 4 bases and J lost 4; bases outside the gene matches: 8. Germline V lookup: CDR1 SGHTS, CDR2 YDEGEE. The CDR3 region is CASSRGVAGAETQYF. In nucleotides, the CDR3 is TGTGCCAGCAGCCGAGGAGTAGCGGGAGCAGAGACCCAGTACTTC.

The chain uses TRBV28 and TRBJ2-2; D unclear. V was trimmed by 5 bases and J by 5 bases, leaving 9 bases between them. CDR1 is MDHEN, CDR2 SYDVKM, per germline. The CDR3 extends over 13 amino acids. Written as DNA, the CDR3 is TGTGCCAGCAGTCGAAGCGTGACCGGGGAGCTGTTTTTT. Translated: CASSRSVTGELFF. The entire variable domain, with the rest obtained from reference TRBV28 and TRBJ2-2, is as follows: DVKVTQSSRYLVKRTGEKVFLECVQDMDHENMFWYRQDPGLGLRLIYFSYDVKMKEKGDIPEGYSVSREKKERFSLILESASTNQTSMYLCASSRSVTGELFFGEGSRLTVL.

This clone has only one observation. The chain carries TRBV5-5 and TRBJ2-1, with D perhaps matching TRBD2 (5 bases). The CDR3 runs to 15 residues. Trimming removed 2 bases at V and 0 bases at J, with 9 bases between. CDR1 is SGHKS and CDR2 is YYEKEE in the germline V gene (reference sequence). This CDR3 reads CASSFSGSSYNEQFF. The DNA for the CDR3 is TGTGCCAGCAGCTTCAGTGGGAGCTCCTACAATGAGCAGTTCTTC.

This clone showed up just a few times. V usage is TRBV4-2 and J usage is TRBJ1-2; maybe TRBD1 (6 bases). Looked up from germline, CDR1 is LGHNA and CDR2 is YNFKEQ. Trimming stripped 1 base from V and 8 bases from J, with 17 bases between. The CDR3 covers 15 residues. For the CDR3, the DNA is TGTGCCAGCAGCCAAGGGCCAGGGGAATTGTACGGCTACACCTTC. This gives the protein CASSQGPGELYGYTF.

This chain links TRBV19 with TRBJ2-1, with D perhaps TRBD2 (6 bases). This CDR3 has 17 residues. With 4 bases removed from V and 0 bases from J, the gap between germline ends came to 16 bases. The germline V gene has CDR1 LNHDA and CDR2 SQIVND (reference sequence). CDR3 coding DNA: TGTGCCAGTAGTAACTACAGGACTACCAGCTCCTACAATGAGCAGTTCTTC. This codes for CASSNYRTTSSYNEQFF.